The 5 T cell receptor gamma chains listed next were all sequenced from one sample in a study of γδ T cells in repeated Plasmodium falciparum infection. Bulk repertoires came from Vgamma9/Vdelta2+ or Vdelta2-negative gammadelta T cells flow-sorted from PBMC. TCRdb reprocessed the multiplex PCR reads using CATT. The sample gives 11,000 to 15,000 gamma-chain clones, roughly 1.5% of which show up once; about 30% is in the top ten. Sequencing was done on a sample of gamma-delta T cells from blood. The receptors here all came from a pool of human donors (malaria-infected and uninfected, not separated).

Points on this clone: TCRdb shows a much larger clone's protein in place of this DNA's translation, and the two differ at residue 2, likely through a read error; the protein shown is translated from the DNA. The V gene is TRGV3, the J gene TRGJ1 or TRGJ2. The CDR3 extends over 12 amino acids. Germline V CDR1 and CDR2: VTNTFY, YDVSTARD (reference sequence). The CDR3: CTTWSHPGEKLF. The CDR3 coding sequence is TGTACCACCTGGTCTCACCCTGGGGAGAAACTCTTT.

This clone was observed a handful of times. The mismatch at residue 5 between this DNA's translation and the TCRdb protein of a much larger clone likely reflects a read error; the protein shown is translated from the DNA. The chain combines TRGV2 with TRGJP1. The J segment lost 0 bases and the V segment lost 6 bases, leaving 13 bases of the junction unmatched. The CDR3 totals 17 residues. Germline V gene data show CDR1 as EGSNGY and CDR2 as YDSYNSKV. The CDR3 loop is CATWNAERHTTGWFKIF. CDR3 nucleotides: TGTGCCACCTGGAACGCCGAAAGACATACCACTGGTTGGTTCAAGATATTT.

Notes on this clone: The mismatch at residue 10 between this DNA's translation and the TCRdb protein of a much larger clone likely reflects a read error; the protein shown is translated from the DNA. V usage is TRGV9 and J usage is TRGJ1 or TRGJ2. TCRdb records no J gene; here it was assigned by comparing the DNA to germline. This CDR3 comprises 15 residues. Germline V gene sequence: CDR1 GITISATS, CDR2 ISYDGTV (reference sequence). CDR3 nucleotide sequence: TGTGCCTTGTACCTTTATTCTTCGAATTGTTATAAGAAACTCTTT. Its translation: CALYLYSSNCYKKLF.

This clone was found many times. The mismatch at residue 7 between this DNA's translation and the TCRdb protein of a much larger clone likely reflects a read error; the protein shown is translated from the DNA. CDR3 DNA: TGTGCCTTGTGGGTCGGAGGTAAGAAACTCTTT. Protein: CALWVGGKKLF. The chain uses TRGV9 and TRGJ1 or TRGJ2. This CDR3 is 11 amino acids long. V was pared by 5 bases and J by 9 bases, with 7 bases of the junction left unmatched. Germline lookup yields CDR1 GITISATS and CDR2 ISYDGTV (reference sequence).

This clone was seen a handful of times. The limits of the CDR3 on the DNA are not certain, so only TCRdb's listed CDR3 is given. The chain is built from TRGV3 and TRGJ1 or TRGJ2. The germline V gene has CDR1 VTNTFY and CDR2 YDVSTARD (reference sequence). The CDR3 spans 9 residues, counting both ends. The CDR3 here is CATWVGMLF.